This TCR beta chain was documented in a study of T cell responses to AZD1222 COVID-19 vaccine. This CDR3 comprises 12 residues. V was pared by 3 bases and J by 2 bases, with 4 bases between. Germline V gene sequence: CDR1 ENHRY, CDR2 SYGVKD. Only in-frame clones appear in the TCRdb table, and some are missing; sequencing was by immunoSEQ multiplex PCR. The table has under 170,000 clones, over 75% seen once. For this clone: Its antigen is undetermined.

Study-wide results and caveats: Unmutated variant regions are reportedly the target of nearly half of TCRs that are spike-specific. Most donors were white British, females outnumbered males, and clonal diversity was possibly underestimated. Once two AZD1222 doses were given, Spike-specific TCR breadth and depth went up.

The analysis combined second doses at about 4 or about 12 weeks. V gene TRBV10-3 combines with J gene TRBJ2-5; no reliable D call. This TCR was sampled from an adult who received the AZD1222 COVID-19 vaccine. The sample here was peripheral blood, taken 28 days after the second AZD1222 dose. The CDR3 reads CAISDQQETQYF. CDR3 coding DNA: TGTGCCATCAGTGACCAGCAAGAGACCCAGTACTTC.